The source of this T cell receptor beta chain is a study of blood T cells in healthy people across ages. This clonotype was counted once. One end of the junction does not line up with germline, which may come from a read error. Then a second PCR, running about 6 to 12 cycles, was carried out with a sample-barcoded 5' primer and a J-beta primer mix. From the 5' RACE reads, TCRdb called clonotypes with MiXCR, one entry per CDR3 protein. The sample includes about 1.4 million distinct CDR3 sequences, around 59% of them seen just once. The CDR3 spans 15 residues. Germline V lookup: CDR1 SEHNR, CDR2 FQNEAQ (reference sequence).

This clonotype was sampled from a man younger than 30 in good health. The chain joins TRBV7-9 to TRBJ2-7; 8 bases map to TRBD2. Material for sequencing was blood. This CDR3 is CASGLSLAVTYEQYF. CDR3 nucleotides: TGTGCCAGCGGCTTATCACTAGCGGTTACCTACGAGCAGTACTTC.